Detailed here is one T cell receptor (beta chain). Time point in this sample: persistent/refractory GD, antithyroid drugs over 5 years with positive TRAb. Preparation of the TCR library used RNA extracted from PBMCs. CDR3-region Arm-PCR and iRepertoire HTBI primers produced the TCR beta libraries. Each CDR3 protein gets one entry after TCRdb re-called the multiplex PCR reads with MiXCR. The repertoire holds some 330,000 distinct CDR3 sequences, with 23% as singletons. The sample is drawn from a study of regulatory T cells in long-lasting Graves disease. The CDR3 is 13 residues long. Germline CDR1 and CDR2: SNHLY and FYNNEI. After removal of 10 bases from V and 5 bases from J, the junction contained 8 bases not matched to a gene.

This chain uses TRBV2 with TRBJ2-1; 7 nucleotides agree with TRBD2. This clonotype was sampled from a middle-aged woman with Graves disease. The sample in question was peripheral blood mononuclear cells (PBMCs), obtained when the disease was refractory, from a patient treated with antithyroid drugs. The CDR3 here is CATAREVDNEQFF. CDR3 nucleotide sequence: TGTGCCACCGCACGGGAGGTTGACAATGAGCAGTTCTTC.